This entry is about one T cell receptor beta chain. Its antigen is unidentified. The sample comes from a study of T cell responses to AZD1222 COVID-19 vaccine. The overall study: Whether given at about 4 or about 12 weeks, second doses were pooled. Study-wide results and limits: Two AZD1222 doses significantly raised spike-specific TCR breadth and depth over controls. The study sampled repertoires only after the peak T cell response. Unmutated variant regions are reportedly targeted by nearly half of spike-specific TCRs.

Produced via immunoSEQ multiplex PCR; TCRdb's table is partial and in-frame only. The table includes fewer than 200,000 clones, 85% to 95% detected once. The specimen comprised peripheral blood, sampled on day 0 of AZD1222 vaccination. This TCR was recovered from an adult in good health.

The CDR3 bases are TGTGCCTGGACCTCGGGTTCTGGAAACACCATATATTTT. Protein: CAWTSGSGNTIYF. The genes are TRBV30 and TRBJ1-3; no reliable D call. The CDR3 consists of 13 residues. Germline-derived CDR1 and CDR2 are GTSNPN and SVGIG (reference sequence). The V end was cut by 4 bases, the J end by 1 base, with 8 bases between.